The 17 T cell receptor beta chains reported below all come from one sample, sequenced in a study of blood T cell repertoires in COVID-19. Sequenced by immunoSEQ multiplex PCR; TCRdb stores in-frame clones only, minus some. The sample yields a few hundred thousand clones, around 80% seen once. The sample comprised PBMCs or T cells enriched from blood (not recorded which). The receptors originated from a woman aged 40 to 50 with acute COVID-19.

The gene calls are TRBV7-3 and TRBJ1-4; TRBD1 matches at 8 bases. Losses at the gene ends were 4 bases for V and 2 bases for J; bases not matched to a gene: 3. From germline, CDR1 is SGHTA and CDR2 FQGTGA. CDR3 size: 15 residues. In nucleotides, the CDR3 is TGTGCCAGCAGCTCCCGGACAGGGACTAATGAAAAACTGTTTTTT. It encodes CASSSRTGTNEKLFF.

This chain joins TRBV18 and TRBJ2-7; perhaps TRBD2 as D (6 bases). The length of the CDR3 is 13 residues. Germline assignment: CDR1 KGHSH and CDR2 LQKENI. V was shortened by 6 bases and J by 6 bases, with 15 bases between the two germline ends. In DNA form, the CDR3 reads TGTGCCAGCTCCACTAGCACGGAAGGCGAGCAGTACTTC. Protein sequence: CASSTSTEGEQYF.

The rearrangement links TRBV19 to TRBJ1-5; D might be TRBD1 (5 bases). The germline V and J ends were trimmed by 0 bases and 7 bases, with 19 bases remaining between them. The germline CDR1 and CDR2 sequences are LNHDA and SQIVND (reference sequence). This CDR3 comprises 17 residues. The CDR3 is CASSIDSLGTYGQPQHF. CDR3 coding DNA: TGTGCCAGTAGTATAGACTCTCTCGGGACTTACGGCCAGCCCCAGCATTTT.

V usage is TRBV29-1 and J usage is TRBJ2-2, with D possibly being TRBD2 (6 bases). The V end lost 4 bases, the J end lost 4 bases, and 10 bases lay between the germline ends. CDR3 length equals 13 residues. Germline CDR1 SQVTM, CDR2 ANQGSEA. CDR3 bases: TGCAGCGTTGTTGTCGGGGGCACCGGGGAGCTGTTTTTT. Translated, it gives CSVVVGGTGELFF.

The V gene is TRBV29-1, the J gene TRBJ2-5; 9 nucleotides line up with TRBD1. The CDR3 loop spans 14 amino acids. V was clipped by 4 bases and J by 2 bases; unmatched bases: 5. The V gene's germline CDR1 is SQVTM and CDR2 ANQGSEA. CDR3 amino acids: CSVVLDRGQETQYF. The CDR3 DNA reads TGCAGCGTTGTACTCGACAGGGGGCAAGAGACCCAGTACTTC.

V gene TRBV30 combines with J gene TRBJ1-4; D ambiguous. CDR1 and CDR2 from the germline V gene are GTSNPN and SVGIG (reference sequence). This CDR3 has 13 amino acids. V was clipped by 0 bases and J by 4 bases, with 6 bases between them. In DNA, the CDR3 is TGTGCCTGGAGTGTACTCGTTAATGAAAAACTGTTTTTT. As protein: CAWSVLVNEKLFF.

The chain employs TRBV5-1 and TRBJ1-4; 9 positions agree with TRBD1. The length of the CDR3 is 16 residues. CDR1 SGHRS and CDR2 YFSETQ come from the germline V gene. V lost 0 bases, J lost 8 bases, and 8 bases stayed unmatched. The CDR3 DNA reads TGCGCCAGCAGCTTGGGTTACAGGGGGCGCGTGGAAAAACTGTTTTTT. Amino acid sequence: CASSLGYRGRVEKLFF.

V and J are TRBV30 and TRBJ2-1; 7 bases are shared with TRBD2. The trim removed 4 bases at V and 8 bases at J, leaving 5 bases unmatched. The CDR3 spans 12 residues. Looked up from germline, CDR1 is GTSNPN and CDR2 is SVGIG (reference sequence). The CDR3 bases are TGTGCCTGGATGGTGGGAGGGGATGAGCAGTTCTTC. As protein: CAWMVGGDEQFF. The entire variable domain, with the rest obtained from reference TRBV30 and TRBJ2-1, is as follows: SQTIHQWPATLVQPVGSPLSLECTVEGTSNPNLYWYRQAAGRGLQLLFYSVGIGQISSEVPQNLSASRPQDRQFILSSKKLLLSDSGFYLCAWMVGGDEQFFGPGTRLTVL.

The chain is built from TRBV7-2 and TRBJ1-6; 7 nucleotides agree with TRBD1. The CDR3 is 15 amino acids. The ends lost 4 bases at V and 7 bases at J; junction bases unmatched: 7. Per the germline V gene, CDR1 is SGHTA and CDR2 is FQGNSA. The CDR3 loop is CASSSQTGINSPLHF. CDR3 in DNA: TGTGCCAGCAGCTCCCAGACAGGGATCAATTCACCCCTCCACTTT.

In its sample, this clone was seen once. This sequence joins TRBV28 and TRBJ1-2; a weak D match, TRBD1 (6 bases). Trimming removed 5 bases at V and 5 bases at J, with 18 bases between. Germline V CDR1 and CDR2: MDHEN, SYDVKM. The CDR3 consists of 15 residues. For the CDR3, the DNA is TGTGCCAGCAGTCTCTCAGTTGGGGGCGGGTATGGCTACACCTTC. Translated: CASSLSVGGGYGYTF.

The chain employs TRBV7-2 and TRBJ1-1, with 7 bases lining up with TRBD1. CDR1 is SGHTA, CDR2 FQGNSA, per germline. The CDR3 sequence is 14 residues long. V shed 4 bases and J 4 bases; nucleotides not matched to a gene: 6. The CDR3 DNA is TGTGCCAGCAGCTCCGTAGGGGGCGGCACTGAAGCTTTCTTT. It specifies CASSSVGGGTEAFF. Full variable domain (missing parts from reference TRBV7-2 and TRBJ1-1): GAGVSQSPSNKVTEKGKDVELRCDPISGHTALYWYRQSLGQGLEFLIYFQGNSAPDKSGLPSDRFSAERTGGSVSTLTIQRTQQEDSAVYLCASSSVGGGTEAFFGQGTRLTVV.

This clone was recorded many times. A read error may account for a junction end that differs from germline. This chain links TRBV5-6 with TRBJ1-1, with TRBD1 matching over 12 bases. From germline, CDR1 is SGHDT and CDR2 YYEEEE. This CDR3 is built from 16 residues. CDR3 sequence reads: CASSRIGTGGAGPSFF. The CDR3 region has the DNA TGTGCCAGCAGCCGAATCGGGACAGGGGGCGCAGGCCCTTCCTTTTTT.

The V gene is TRBV5-1, the J gene TRBJ1-2; 7 bases match TRBD1. The ends lost 4 bases at V and 2 bases at J; junction bases unmatched: 11. CDR3 length equals 16 residues. The germline V gene encodes CDR1 SGHRS and CDR2 YFSETQ. The CDR3 region is CASSSPRQGKNYGYTF. The CDR3 DNA is TGCGCCAGCAGCAGCCCGCGACAGGGTAAAAACTATGGCTACACCTTC.

The chain is built from TRBV25-1 and TRBJ2-7, with D tentatively TRBD2 (5 bases). V lost 7 bases and J lost 7, with 20 bases in between. Germline CDR1 reads MGHDK; CDR2 reads SYGVNS. This CDR3 contains 14 residues. In nucleotides, the CDR3 is TGTGCCAGCATACCCTCCCGGGGTCCGGGGGAGCAGTACTTC. This gives the protein CASIPSRGPGEQYF.

V gene TRBV19 combines with J gene TRBJ2-1, with 7 bases identical to TRBD1. The ends lost 5 bases at V and 4 bases at J; junction bases unmatched: 11. CDR1 is LNHDA, CDR2 SQIVND, per germline (reference sequence). This CDR3 comprises 16 residues. DNA of the CDR3: TGTGCCAGTAGTCTATACGGACAGGTAACTTACAATGAGCAGTTCTTC. This gives the protein CASSLYGQVTYNEQFF.

The V and J genes are TRBV27 and TRBJ1-5; maybe TRBD1 (5 bases). This CDR3 contains 15 residues. In germline, CDR1 is MNHEY, CDR2 SMNVEV (reference sequence). The V and J ends lost 0 bases and 6 bases respectively, with 12 bases between them. The CDR3 DNA reads as TGTGCCAGCAGTTTATCGCGGGGGACTCGTCAGCCCCAGCATTTT. This encodes CASSLSRGTRQPQHF.

This clone was seen once. The genes are TRBV28 and TRBJ1-2; no firm D call. CDR1 and CDR2 (germline): MDHEN, SYDVKM. The CDR3 runs 11 residues. Trimming removed 9 bases from V and 4 bases from J, with 9 bases in between. CDR3 region: CASEKSYGYTF. The CDR3 nucleotides are TGTGCCAGTGAGAAGAGCTATGGCTACACCTTC.